This T cell receptor beta chain originates from a study of OX40 agonist ivuxolimab in advanced cancers. Study details: Each patient was given ivuxolimab into a vein every 2 weeks, at 0.01 to 10 mg/kg.

The CDR3 length is 15 residues. Trimming pared 5 bases from V and 1 base from J, leaving 15 bases between. Germline values: CDR1 SEHNR, CDR2 FQNEAQ (reference sequence). The method was immunoSEQ multiplex PCR; TCRdb's version includes in-frame clones alone and lacks a portion of them. The repertoire consists of tens of thousands of clones, with over 75% occurring once and the leading ten covering around 15%. The chain links TRBV7-9 to TRBJ2-7, with unresolved D. The sequence came from an adult with an advanced solid tumor such as melanoma, head and neck, liver or kidney cancer. The input for sequencing was CD4+ or CD8+ T cells sorted from blood, taken in a trial of the OX40 agonist ivuxolimab. The CDR3 DNA reads as TGTGCCAGCAGCCCCCCCCAGCAGGATTCCTACGAGCAGTACTTC. Protein product: CASSPPQQDSYEQYF.